This is a list of T cell receptor beta chains from one sample in a study of response to subunit inactivated influenza vaccine. TCRdb fed the RT-PCR reads into MiXCR, producing one record per CDR3 protein. The table lists around 490,000 distinct CDR3 sequences, under 9% of them singletons. Sample: PBMCs from blood, taken approximately 25 months after vaccination. These receptors all stem from a man between 50 and 75 years old who received an inactivated influenza vaccine. Each CDR3 is given with its conserved first and last residue. The order of the fields is J gene, clone size, V gene, D gene, CDR3 protein, CDR3 DNA. The D gene is left open where the match is weak. The size of a clone is reported for some rows only, either as once, few or many, or as a class for expanded clones.

J: TRBJ2-7; size: -; V: TRBV10-2; D: TRBD1; CDR3: CASRDRGDYEQYF; DNA: TGCGCCAGTAGGGACAGGGGCGACTACGAGCAGTACTTC
J: TRBJ2-4; size: many; V: TRBV28; D: -; CDR3: CASSLLDGGAKNIQYF; DNA: TGTGCCAGCAGTTTACTTGACGGGGGAGCCAAAAACATTCAGTACTTC
J: TRBJ2-3; size: few; V: TRBV7-9; D: TRBD1; CDR3: CASSLIVRGTDTQYF; DNA: TGTGCCAGCAGCTTAATTGTCAGGGGGACAGATACGCAGTATTTT
J: TRBJ2-3; size: many; V: TRBV2; D: TRBD2; CDR3: CASRGLAGVADTQYF; DNA: TGTGCCAGCAGGGGACTAGCGGGAGTAGCAGATACGCAGTATTTT
J: TRBJ2-3; size: many; V: TRBV12-3/TRBV12-4; D: TRBD1; CDR3: CASSTGGRDTQYF; DNA: TGTGCCAGCAGTACAGGGGGCCGCGATACGCAGTATTTT
J: TRBJ2-3; size: few; V: TRBV29-1; D: -; CDR3: CSVALGHSTDTQYF; DNA: TGCAGCGTTGCTCTGGGACACAGCACAGATACGCAGTATTTT
J: TRBJ2-1; size: -; V: TRBV27; D: TRBD2; CDR3: CASTTWGGKNEQFF; DNA: TGTGCCAGCACGACTTGGGGAGGGAAGAATGAGCAGTTCTTC
J: TRBJ2-5; size: few; V: TRBV7-2; D: TRBD2; CDR3: CASSTRGVGETQYF; DNA: TGTGCCAGCAGCACCCGGGGGGTCGGAGAGACCCAGTACTTC
J: TRBJ2-5; size: few; V: TRBV4-2; D: -; CDR3: CASSQDTRLGETQYF; DNA: TGTGCCAGCAGCCAAGATACCAGACTCGGTGAGACCCAGTACTTC
J: TRBJ1-2; size: -; V: TRBV27; D: -; CDR3: CASSSLPNLLNYGYTF; DNA: TGTGCCAGCAGTTCCCTACCCAATCTTCTCAACTATGGCTACACCTTC
J: TRBJ1-2; size: -; V: TRBV12-3/TRBV12-4; D: -; CDR3: CASRAINGYTF; DNA: TGTGCCAGCAGGGCGATAAATGGCTACACCTTC
J: TRBJ2-7; size: -; V: TRBV11-2; D: -; CDR3: CASSTRGSYEQYF; DNA: TGTGCCAGCAGCACCCGAGGGTCCTACGAGCAGTACTTC
J: TRBJ2-1; size: many; V: TRBV7-8; D: -; CDR3: CASSLAGAPYNEQFF; DNA: TGTGCCAGCAGCTTAGCCGGGGCTCCCTACAATGAGCAGTTCTTC
J: TRBJ2-2; size: -; V: TRBV20-1; D: -; CDR3: CSAMGDTGELFF; DNA: TGCAGTGCTATGGGGGACACCGGGGAGCTGTTTTTT
J: TRBJ2-3; size: few; V: TRBV6-2/TRBV6-3; D: -; CDR3: CASSVREYGTQYF; DNA: TGTGCCAGCAGCGTCAGGGAATATGGTACGCAGTATTTT
J: TRBJ2-1; size: few; V: TRBV7-9; D: TRBD1; CDR3: CASSFGVDRVYNEQFF; DNA: TGTGCCAGCAGCTTTGGGGTGGACAGGGTCTACAATGAGCAGTTCTTC
J: TRBJ2-7; size: few; V: TRBV29-1; D: TRBD1; CDR3: CSVELLRGQSSYEQYF; DNA: TGCAGCGTTGAACTCCTGAGGGGACAGAGCTCCTACGAGCAGTACTTC
J: TRBJ2-3; size: -; V: TRBV20-1; D: TRBD2; CDR3: CSALTPGLAGFTDTQYF; DNA: TGCAGTGCTCTAACTCCGGGACTAGCGGGGTTCACAGATACGCAGTATTTT
J: TRBJ2-7; size: few; V: TRBV4-1; D: -; CDR3: CASSPQGTKAYEQYF; DNA: TGCGCCAGCAGCCCGCAAGGGACCAAAGCCTACGAGCAGTACTTC
J: TRBJ1-1; size: many; V: TRBV5-1; D: -; CDR3: CASSSMRGGGLNTEAFF; DNA: TGCGCCAGCAGCTCGATGCGGGGGGGAGGATTGAACACTGAAGCTTTCTTT
J: TRBJ2-5; size: many; V: TRBV29-1; D: -; CDR3: CSVRLQETQYF; DNA: TGCAGCGTACGCCTCCAAGAGACCCAGTACTTC
J: TRBJ1-5; size: -; V: TRBV5-1; D: TRBD1; CDR3: CASSLDRGSQPQHF; DNA: TGCGCCAGCAGCTTGGACAGGGGCAGTCAGCCCCAGCATTTT
J: TRBJ2-3; size: many; V: TRBV11-2; D: -; CDR3: CASSYQGATDTQYF; DNA: TGTGCCAGCAGCTACCAAGGGGCCACAGATACGCAGTATTTT